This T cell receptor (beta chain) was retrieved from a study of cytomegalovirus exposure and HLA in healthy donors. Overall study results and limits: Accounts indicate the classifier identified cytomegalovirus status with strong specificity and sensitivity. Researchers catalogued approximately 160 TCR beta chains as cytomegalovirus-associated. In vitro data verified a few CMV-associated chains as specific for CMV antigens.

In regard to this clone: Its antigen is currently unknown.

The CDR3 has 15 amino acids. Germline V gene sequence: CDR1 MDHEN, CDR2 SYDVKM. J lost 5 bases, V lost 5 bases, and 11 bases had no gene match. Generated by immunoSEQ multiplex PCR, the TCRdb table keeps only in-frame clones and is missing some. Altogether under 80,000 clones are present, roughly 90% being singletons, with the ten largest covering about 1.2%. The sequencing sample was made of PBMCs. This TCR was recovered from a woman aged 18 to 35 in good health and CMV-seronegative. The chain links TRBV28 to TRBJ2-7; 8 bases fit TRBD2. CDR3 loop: CASSPAGGAYNEQYF. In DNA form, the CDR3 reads TGTGCCAGCAGTCCGGCCGGGGGGGCTTATAACGAGCAGTACTTC. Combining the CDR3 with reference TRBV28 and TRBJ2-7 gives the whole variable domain DVKVTQSSRYLVKRTGEKVFLECVQDMDHENMFWYRQDPGLGLRLIYFSYDVKMKEKGDIPEGYSVSREKKERFSLILESASTNQTSMYLCASSPAGGAYNEQYFGPGTRLTVT.